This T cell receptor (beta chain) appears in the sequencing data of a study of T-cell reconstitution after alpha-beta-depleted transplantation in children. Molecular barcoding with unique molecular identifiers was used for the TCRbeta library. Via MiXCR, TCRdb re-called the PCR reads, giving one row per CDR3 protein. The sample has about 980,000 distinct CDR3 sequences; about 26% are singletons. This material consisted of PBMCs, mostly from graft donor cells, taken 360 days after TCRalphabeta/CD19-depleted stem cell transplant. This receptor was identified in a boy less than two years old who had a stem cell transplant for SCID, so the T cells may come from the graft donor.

The CDR3 loop is CSARDLDRADLYNSPLHF. The CDR3 DNA follows: TGCAGTGCTAGAGATCTTGACAGAGCTGACCTCTATAATTCACCCCTCCACTTT. The V gene is TRBV20-1, the J gene TRBJ1-6; D might be TRBD1 (5 bases). Germline loops: CDR1 DFQATT, CDR2 SNEGSKA (reference sequence). Trimming took 0 bases from V and 3 from J, leaving 18 bases between them. This CDR3 is 18 amino acids long.